Shown below are 24 T cell receptor beta chains from a single sample sequenced in a study of shared clonotypes between healthy human individuals. The repertoire was sequenced with immunoSEQ multiplex PCR; TCRdb's copy has only in-frame clones and lacks some. In the table there are approximately 2.1 million clones, just over 90% of which are singletons. The sample comprised naive CD4+ T cells from PBMCs. Noted subset: CD45RA+ positively selected. The receptors derive from a man aged 18 to 30 in good health. Some clones in this sample may be carry-over from other donors' samples.

The genes are TRBV28 and TRBJ1-1, with TRBD1 matching over 8 bases. With V trimmed by 3 bases and J by 0 bases, 9 bases remained unmatched. The CDR3 covers 17 residues. The germline gives CDR1 MDHEN, CDR2 SYDVKM. CDR3 residues: CASSFRGRGLMNTEAFF. The CDR3 region has the DNA TGTGCCAGCAGTTTCAGGGGGCGAGGCTTGATGAACACTGAAGCTTTCTTT.

The chain recombines TRBV4-3 with TRBJ1-4, with TRBD1 identical over 8 bases. Germline V lookup: CDR1 LGHNA, CDR2 YSLEER. The CDR3 extends over 16 amino acids. The V segment lost 1 base and the J segment 10 bases; nucleotides outside the gene matches: 11. CDR3 region: CASSQGGTGGVGKLFF. In DNA, the CDR3 is TGCGCCAGCAGCCAAGGGGGAACAGGGGGGGTCGGAAAACTGTTTTTT.

V gene TRBV6-6 combines with J gene TRBJ1-2; D is unclear. V was shortened by 0 bases and J by 4 bases, with 9 bases between the two germline ends. CDR3 length: 14 amino acids. The germline V gene has CDR1 MNHNY and CDR2 SVGAGI (reference sequence). CDR3 in DNA: TGTGCCAGCAGTTACTCGCGGGTCACCTATGGCTACACCTTC. Its translation is CASSYSRVTYGYTF.

J is TRBJ2-7 and V is TRBV6-5; D is unresolved. Germline CDR1 is MNHEY and CDR2 is SVGAGI. The CDR3 has 15 amino acids. With 2 bases removed from V and 2 bases from J, the gap between germline ends came to 13 bases. As DNA, the CDR3 is TGTGCCAGCAGTTACGGCTCATTACTTCCCTACGAGCAGTACTTC. Translation gives CASSYGSLLPYEQYF.

This chain links TRBV6-5 with TRBJ2-7; D uncertain. Germline V gene lookup returns CDR1 MNHEY and CDR2 SVGAGI. The CDR3 has 14 residues. V lost 6 bases, J lost 5 bases, and 17 bases lay in between. The CDR3 loop is CASRKTRVYDEQYF. The CDR3 DNA is TGTGCCAGCAGAAAGACACGGGTGTACGACGAGCAGTACTTC.

V is TRBV28 and J is TRBJ1-2; TRBD1 is a possible D gene (6 bases). CDR1 is MDHEN, CDR2 SYDVKM, per germline. This CDR3 is built from 13 residues. Trimming removed 7 bases from V and 6 bases from J, with 15 bases in between. CDR3 bases: TGTGCCAGCACCCCCCCCAGGGGCCATGGCTACACCTTC. Its protein product is CASTPPRGHGYTF.

This clone was found once. The chain is built from TRBV12-2 and TRBJ1-1. TRBV12-2 is deemed a pseudogene. The CDR3 length is 14 residues. CDR3 sequence (DNA): TGTGCAAGTCGCTCAGCTATGGGACGTCTCGAAGCTTTCTTT. It yields the protein CASRSAMGRLEAFF.

This clone occurred once. The V call is TRBV19, the J call TRBJ2-1; 10 nucleotides align to TRBD1. CDR3 length: 17 amino acids. The J segment lost 0 bases and the V segment lost 4 bases, leaving 6 bases of the junction unmatched. From germline, CDR1 is LNHDA and CDR2 SQIVND (reference sequence). CDR3 amino acids: CASSKRQGASSYNEQFF. DNA of the CDR3: TGTGCCAGTAGTAAGAGACAGGGGGCAAGCTCCTACAATGAGCAGTTCTTC.

This clone is a singleton in its sample. CDR3 amino acids: CASSINNEQYF. CDR3 in DNA: TGTGCCAGTAGTATTAACAACGAGCAGTACTTC. The gene calls are TRBV19 and TRBJ2-7; D not certain. The V and J ends lost 3 bases and 5 bases respectively, with 5 bases between them. The germline CDR1 and CDR2 sequences are LNHDA and SQIVND (reference sequence). The length of the CDR3 is 11 residues.

The V gene is TRBV5-1, the J gene TRBJ2-7, with 16 bases matching TRBD2. The CDR3 has 19 residues. V was pared by 0 bases and J by 6 bases, with 12 bases of the junction left unmatched. The germline V gene has CDR1 SGHRS and CDR2 YFSETQ. This chain's CDR3 is CASSLAGGLAGGPPSEQYF. CDR3 DNA sequence: TGCGCCAGCAGCTTGGCGGGGGGACTAGCGGGAGGGCCCCCTTCCGAGCAGTACTTC.

The rearrangement uses TRBV9 and TRBJ2-3, with TRBD2 identical over 7 bases. With V trimmed by 4 bases and J by 7 bases, 12 bases remained unmatched. Per the germline V gene, CDR1 is SGDLS and CDR2 is YYNGEE. The CDR3 consists of 15 residues. The CDR3 nucleotides read TGTGCCAGCAGCCATTCCGGGCTAGCGGTAAATACGCAGTATTTT. Amino acids: CASSHSGLAVNTQYF.

J is TRBJ2-7 and V is TRBV10-3, with D tentatively TRBD2 (5 bases). Germline CDR1 ENHRY, CDR2 SYGVKD. This CDR3 has 14 amino acids. V lost 7 bases to trimming and J lost 3 bases, with 16 bases between them. CDR3 bases: TGTGCCATCAAATCGGGAAACGGGGACTACGAGCAGTACTTC. Protein product: CAIKSGNGDYEQYF.

The chain employs TRBV6-1 and TRBJ2-3, with 12 bases identical to TRBD2. J gave up 0 bases and V 6 bases, and 7 bases lay outside the gene matches. Germline-derived CDR1 and CDR2 are MNHNS and SASEGT. The CDR3 runs to 17 residues. The CDR3 is CASREFLAGGSTDTQYF. For the CDR3, the DNA is TGTGCCAGCAGGGAATTTCTAGCGGGAGGGAGCACAGATACGCAGTATTTT.

V gene TRBV6-5 combines with J gene TRBJ2-5, with D maybe TRBD1 (5 bases). This CDR3 spans 13 amino acids. In germline, CDR1 is MNHEY, CDR2 SVGAGI. V lost 6 bases and J 3 bases, leaving 11 bases between the germline ends. This chain's CDR3 is CASSSRQKETQYF. For the CDR3, the DNA is TGTGCCAGCAGCTCCCGACAGAAAGAGACCCAGTACTTC.

The rearrangement uses TRBV7-2 and TRBJ2-5, with 11 bases aligning to TRBD1. Germline V gene data show CDR1 as SGHTA and CDR2 as FQGNSA. V lost 5 bases, J lost 4 bases, and 3 bases stayed unmatched. The CDR3 contains 14 residues. The CDR3 protein is CASSVGQGGETQYF. The CDR3 coding sequence is TGTGCCAGCAGCGTGGGACAGGGGGGAGAGACCCAGTACTTC.

The chain uses TRBV29-1 and TRBJ2-5; no clear D gene. The CDR3 length is 12 residues. Trimming left V 8 bases short and J 1 base short, with 11 bases between. Germline loops: CDR1 SQVTM, CDR2 ANQGSEA. In DNA form, the CDR3 reads TGCAGCACCCGACGGAGCCAAGAGACCCAGTACTTC. Protein product: CSTRRSQETQYF. The full variable domain, in which reference TRBV29-1 and TRBJ2-5 provide the parts outside the CDR3, is SAVISQKPSRDICQRGTSLTIQCQVDSQVTMMFWYRQQPGQSLTLIATANQGSEATYESGFVIDKFPISRPNLTFSTLTVSNMSPEDSSIYLCSTRRSQETQYFGPGTRLLVL.

The rearrangement uses TRBV19 and TRBJ1-3, with D possibly TRBD1 on 6 matching bases. Deletions cut 1 base from V and 2 bases from J, with 15 bases between. The length of the CDR3 is 17 residues. Germline CDR1 is LNHDA and CDR2 is SQIVND (reference sequence). The CDR3 DNA sequence: TGTGCCAGTAGTATAGCGGCGGGGGGCTCGGCTGGAAACACCATATATTTT. Protein sequence: CASSIAAGGSAGNTIYF.

The chain joins TRBV5-4 to TRBJ2-5, with D possibly being TRBD2 (6 bases). V dropped 3 bases and J dropped 3 bases, with 6 bases sitting between them. Germline CDR1 and CDR2: SGHNT and YYREEE (reference sequence). The CDR3 runs 12 residues. CDR3 region: CASSWTKETQYF. The CDR3, as DNA: TGTGCCAGCAGCTGGACTAAAGAGACCCAGTACTTC. Complete variable domain (other parts from reference TRBV5-4 and TRBJ2-5): ETGVTQSPTHLIKTRGQQVTLRCSSQSGHNTVSWYQQALGQGPQFIFQYYREEENGRGNFPPRFSGLQFPNYSSELNVNALELDDSALYLCASSWTKETQYFGPGTRLLVL.

The chain has TRBV6-4 and TRBJ2-7; the D gene is possibly TRBD1 (6 bases). CDR1 is MRHNA and CDR2 is SNTAGT in the germline V gene. V lost 5 bases and J lost 3, with 8 bases in between. The CDR3 is made up of 12 amino acids. CDR3 sequence reads: CASSRDIYEQYF. For the CDR3, the DNA is TGTGCCAGCAGTCGGGACATCTACGAGCAGTACTTC.

The count of this clone is one. V is TRBV7-6 and J is TRBJ2-7; 9 bases align to TRBD1. Germline V gives CDR1 SGHVS, CDR2 FNYEAQ. V was clipped by 5 bases and J by 5 bases; unmatched bases: 7. The CDR3 consists of 14 residues. Here the CDR3 DNA reads TGTGCCAGCAGCCTTCCGGGACAGGGCCACGAGCAGTACTTC. This sequence encodes CASSLPGQGHEQYF.

The rearrangement links TRBV12-5 to TRBJ1-1, with D hard to call. Trimming pared 1 base from V and 7 bases from J, leaving 10 bases between. Germline lookup yields CDR1 LGHNT and CDR2 FRNRAP. CDR3 size: 13 residues. This chain's CDR3 is CASGLEGPSEAFF. The CDR3 bases are TGTGCTAGTGGTTTGGAAGGGCCGAGTGAAGCTTTCTTT. Full variable domain (missing parts from reference TRBV12-5 and TRBJ1-1): DARVTQTPRHKVTEMGQEVTMRCQPILGHNTVFWYRQTMMQGLELLAYFRNRAPLDDSGMPKDRFSAEMPDATLATLKIQPSEPRDSAVYFCASGLEGPSEAFFGQGTRLTVV.

This clone has just one count. V gene TRBV6-1 combines with J gene TRBJ2-1, with 9 bases aligning to TRBD2. The germline V gene encodes CDR1 MNHNS and CDR2 SASEGT. The CDR3 loop spans 16 amino acids. V trimming: 4 bases; J trimming: 0 bases; junction bases outside the gene matches: 4. The CDR3: CASSGFSGSSYNEQFF. Written as DNA, the CDR3 is TGTGCCAGCAGTGGGTTTAGCGGGAGCTCCTACAATGAGCAGTTCTTC.

The J gene is TRBJ2-7, the V gene TRBV28; possibly TRBD1 or TRBD2 for D (5 bases each). The CDR3 is 14 residues long. The germline V and J ends were trimmed by 2 bases and 3 bases, with 11 bases remaining between them. CDR1 and CDR2 from the germline V gene are MDHEN and SYDVKM. CDR3 in amino acids: CASSLGAGFYEQYF. CDR3 bases: TGTGCCAGCAGTTTAGGGGCGGGCTTCTACGAGCAGTACTTC.

The CDR3 loop reads CASSSVPRGIDRGETQYF. The CDR3 DNA reads as TGTGCCAGCAGCTCTGTACCACGGGGAATAGATCGGGGAGAGACCCAGTACTTC. V is TRBV7-9 and J is TRBJ2-5; TRBD2 might be the D (5 bases). In germline, CDR1 is SEHNR, CDR2 FQNEAQ (reference sequence). V shed 4 bases and J shed 4 bases, with 25 bases lying between them. The CDR3 is 18 residues long.